The T cell receptor beta chain described here comes from a study of blood T cell repertoires in COVID-19. Libraries were prepared by immunoSEQ multiplex PCR; TCRdb keeps only in-frame clonotypes and omits some of them. Among about 370,000 clones, about 87% were seen once, and the ten largest hold 10%. Between the trimmed V and J ends, which lost 0 bases and 6 bases, there was a span of 11 bases. CDR1 is LGHDT and CDR2 is YNNKEL in the germline V gene (reference sequence). The CDR3 has 14 amino acids. This clone appeared once. Sequenced input: peripheral blood. The sequence came from a woman in her twenties or thirties with COVID-19, enrolled during active disease. J is TRBJ1-1 and V is TRBV3-1 (or the pseudogene TRBV3-2); D unresolved. The CDR3 nucleotides are TGTGCCAGCAGCCAAGAAGCGGGAGTCGCTGAAGCTTTCTTT. Amino acids: CASSQEAGVAEAFF.